This paragraph covers one T cell receptor (beta chain) sequence. The entry originates in a study of blood T cell repertoires in COVID-19. This table comes from immunoSEQ multiplex PCR, and its TCRdb copy is limited to in-frame clones, with some not included. The sample has roughly 60,000 clones, around 92% seen once. The clonotype originates from a man over 45 with active COVID-19. Sequencing used peripheral blood.

CDR3 in amino acids: CASSLTAGSEQYF. CDR3 nucleotide sequence: TGTGCCAGCAGCTTAACGGCGGGGTCCGAGCAGTACTTC. This chain joins TRBV7-3 and TRBJ2-7; TRBD2 might be the D (6 bases). Looked up from germline, CDR1 is SGHTA and CDR2 is FQGTGA. CDR3 length: 13 residues. V lost 0 bases and J lost 6, with 9 bases in between.